The source of this T cell receptor beta chain is a study of memory CD4+ T cells and cytomegalovirus serostatus. Assay: immunoSEQ multiplex PCR; the TCRdb copy retains only in-frame clones and omits some. The sample contains 70,000 to 95,000 clones, 65% to 85% of which appear only once. The CDR3 runs to 11 residues. Germline assignment: CDR1 SGHTA and CDR2 FQGNSA. V shed 3 bases and J shed 5 bases, with 3 bases lying between them. This clone was recorded only once. Single viable CD3+CD4+CD8-CD45RO+ cells were sorted as the memory CD4+ T cells. The source of this sequence is an adult in good health and CMV-seronegative. The sequenced sample was memory CD4+ T cells from blood. The genes are TRBV7-2 and TRBJ2-3, with D uncertain. The chain's CDR3 is CASSFLDTQYF. In DNA, the CDR3 is TGTGCCAGCAGCTTCTTAGATACGCAGTATTTT.